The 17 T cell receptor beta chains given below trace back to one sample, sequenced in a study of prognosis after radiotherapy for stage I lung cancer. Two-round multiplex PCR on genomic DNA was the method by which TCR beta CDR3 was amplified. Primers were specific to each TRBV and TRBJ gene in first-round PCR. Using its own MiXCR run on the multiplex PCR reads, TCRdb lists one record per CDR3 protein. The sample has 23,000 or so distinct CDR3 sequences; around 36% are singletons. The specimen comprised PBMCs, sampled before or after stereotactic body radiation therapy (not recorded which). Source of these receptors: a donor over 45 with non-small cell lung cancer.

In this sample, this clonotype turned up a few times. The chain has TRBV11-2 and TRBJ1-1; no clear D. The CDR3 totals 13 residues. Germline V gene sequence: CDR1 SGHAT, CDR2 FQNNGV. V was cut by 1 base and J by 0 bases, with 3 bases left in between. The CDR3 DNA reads TGTGCCAGCAGCTTAGTCGTGAACACTGAAGCTTTCTTT. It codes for CASSLVVNTEAFF.

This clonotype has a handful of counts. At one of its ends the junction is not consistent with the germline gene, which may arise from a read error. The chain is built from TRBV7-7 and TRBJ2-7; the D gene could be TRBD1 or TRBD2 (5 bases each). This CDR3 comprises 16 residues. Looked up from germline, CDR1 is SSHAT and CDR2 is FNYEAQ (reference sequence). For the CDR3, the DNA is TGTGCTAGCAGCTTAGCGCAGGCAGGGCCCCCCTACGAGCAGTACTTC. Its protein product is CASSLAQAGPPYEQYF.

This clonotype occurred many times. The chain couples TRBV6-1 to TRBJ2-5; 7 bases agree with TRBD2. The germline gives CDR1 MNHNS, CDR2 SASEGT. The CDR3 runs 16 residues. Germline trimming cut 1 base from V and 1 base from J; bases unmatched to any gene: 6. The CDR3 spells CASSEDLRGVQETQYF. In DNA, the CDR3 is TGTGCCAGCAGTGAAGACCTCCGGGGGGTCCAAGAGACCCAGTACTTC.

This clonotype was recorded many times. The CDR3 region has the DNA TGTGCCACCAGTGATAACAGTTTGAACACTGAAGCTTTCTTT. Translated: CATSDNSLNTEAFF. J is TRBJ1-1 and V is TRBV24-1; D uncertain. This CDR3 is 14 amino acids long. Germline values: CDR1 KGHDR, CDR2 SFDVKD. Between the trimmed V and J ends, which lost 3 bases and 0 bases, there was a span of 7 bases.

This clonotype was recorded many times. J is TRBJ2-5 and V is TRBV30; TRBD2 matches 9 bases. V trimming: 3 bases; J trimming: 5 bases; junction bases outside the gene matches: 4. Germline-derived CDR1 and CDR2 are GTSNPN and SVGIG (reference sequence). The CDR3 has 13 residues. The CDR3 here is CAWRLAGVETQYF. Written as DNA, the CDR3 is TGTGCCTGGAGGTTAGCGGGAGTTGAGACCCAGTACTTC.

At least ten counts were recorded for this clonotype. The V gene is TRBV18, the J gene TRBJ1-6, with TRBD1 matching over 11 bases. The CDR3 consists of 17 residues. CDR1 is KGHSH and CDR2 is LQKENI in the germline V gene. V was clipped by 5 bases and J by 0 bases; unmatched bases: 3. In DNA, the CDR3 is TGTGCCAGCTCATCGGGACAGGGGGGCTCCTATAATTCACCCCTCCACTTT. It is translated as CASSSGQGGSYNSPLHF.

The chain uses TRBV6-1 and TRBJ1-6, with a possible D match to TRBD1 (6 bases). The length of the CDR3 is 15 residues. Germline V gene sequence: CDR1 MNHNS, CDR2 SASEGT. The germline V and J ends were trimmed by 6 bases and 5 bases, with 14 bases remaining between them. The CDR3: CASRIQGLNNSPLHF. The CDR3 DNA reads TGTGCCAGCAGAATACAGGGTCTTAATAATTCACCCCTCCACTTT.

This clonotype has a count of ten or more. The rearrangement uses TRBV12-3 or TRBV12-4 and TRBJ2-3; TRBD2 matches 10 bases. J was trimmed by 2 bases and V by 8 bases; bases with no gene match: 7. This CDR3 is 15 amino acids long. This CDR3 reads CASGGAGGYTDTQYF. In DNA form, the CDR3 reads TGTGCCAGCGGAGGAGCGGGAGGGTACACAGATACGCAGTATTTT.

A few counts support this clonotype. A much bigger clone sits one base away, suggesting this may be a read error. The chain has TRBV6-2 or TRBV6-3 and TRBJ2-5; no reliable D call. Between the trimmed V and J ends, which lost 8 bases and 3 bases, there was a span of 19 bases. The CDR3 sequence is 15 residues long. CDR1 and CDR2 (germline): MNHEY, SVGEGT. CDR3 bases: TGTGCCAGCGGCCCAGACCGTATTACCAAAGAGACCCAGTACTTC. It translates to CASGPDRITKETQYF.

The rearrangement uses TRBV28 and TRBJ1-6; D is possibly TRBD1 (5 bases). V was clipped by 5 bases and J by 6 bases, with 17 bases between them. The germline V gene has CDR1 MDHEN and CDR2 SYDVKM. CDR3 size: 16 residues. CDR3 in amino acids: CASSLPLGTGNSPLHF. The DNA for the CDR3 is TGTGCCAGCAGTCTTCCCCTCGGGACGGGTAATTCACCCCTCCACTTT.

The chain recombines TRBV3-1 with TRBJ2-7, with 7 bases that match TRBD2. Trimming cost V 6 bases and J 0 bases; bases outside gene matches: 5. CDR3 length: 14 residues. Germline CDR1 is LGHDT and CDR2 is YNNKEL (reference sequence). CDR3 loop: CASSDRDYSYEQYF. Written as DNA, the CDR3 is TGTGCCAGCAGTGATCGGGACTACTCCTACGAGCAGTACTTC.

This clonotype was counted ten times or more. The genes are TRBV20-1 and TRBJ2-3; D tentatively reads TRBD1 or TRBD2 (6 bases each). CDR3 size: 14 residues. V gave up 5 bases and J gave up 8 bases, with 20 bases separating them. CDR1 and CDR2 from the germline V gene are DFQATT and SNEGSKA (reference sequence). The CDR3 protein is CSAPGVPTRGTQYF. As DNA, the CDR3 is TGCAGTGCTCCGGGAGTTCCGACCAGGGGTACGCAGTATTTT.

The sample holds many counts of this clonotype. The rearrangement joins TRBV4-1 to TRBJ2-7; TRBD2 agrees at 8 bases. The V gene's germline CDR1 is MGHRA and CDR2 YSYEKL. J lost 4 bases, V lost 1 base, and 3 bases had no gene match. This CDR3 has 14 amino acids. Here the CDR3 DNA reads TGCGCCAGCAGCCAAGCCACTAGCGGATACGAGCAGTACTTC. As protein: CASSQATSGYEQYF.

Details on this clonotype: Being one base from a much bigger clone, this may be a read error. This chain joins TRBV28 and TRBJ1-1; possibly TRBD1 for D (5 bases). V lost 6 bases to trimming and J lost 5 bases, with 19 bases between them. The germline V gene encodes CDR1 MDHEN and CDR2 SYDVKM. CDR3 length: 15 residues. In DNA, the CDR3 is TGTGCCAGCAGAGGGGACTCACCCGGTGGGACTGAAGCTTTCTTT. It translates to CASRGDSPGGTEAFF.

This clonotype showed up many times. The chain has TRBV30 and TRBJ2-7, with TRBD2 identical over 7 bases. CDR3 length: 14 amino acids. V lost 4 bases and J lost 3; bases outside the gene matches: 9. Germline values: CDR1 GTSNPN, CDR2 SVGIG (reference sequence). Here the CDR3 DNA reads TGTGCCTGGAATGCTCGCGGGAGAAACTACGAGCAGTACTTC. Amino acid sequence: CAWNARGRNYEQYF.

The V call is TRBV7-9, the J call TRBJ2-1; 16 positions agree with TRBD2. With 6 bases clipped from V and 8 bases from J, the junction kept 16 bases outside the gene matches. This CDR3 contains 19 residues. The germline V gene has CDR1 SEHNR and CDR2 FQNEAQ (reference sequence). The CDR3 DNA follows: TGTGCCAGCAGGTCTGATGCCCGGGGACTAGCGGGAGGGCTGCATGAGCAGTTCTTC. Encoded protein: CASRSDARGLAGGLHEQFF.

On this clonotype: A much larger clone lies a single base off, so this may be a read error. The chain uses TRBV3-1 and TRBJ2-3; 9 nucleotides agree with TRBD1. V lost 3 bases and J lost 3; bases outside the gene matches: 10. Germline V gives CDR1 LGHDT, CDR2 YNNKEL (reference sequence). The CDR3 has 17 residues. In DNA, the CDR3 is TGTGCCAGCAGCCATCCGCCCGGGACAGGGTTGACAGATACGCAGTATTTT. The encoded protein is CASSHPPGTGLTDTQYF.